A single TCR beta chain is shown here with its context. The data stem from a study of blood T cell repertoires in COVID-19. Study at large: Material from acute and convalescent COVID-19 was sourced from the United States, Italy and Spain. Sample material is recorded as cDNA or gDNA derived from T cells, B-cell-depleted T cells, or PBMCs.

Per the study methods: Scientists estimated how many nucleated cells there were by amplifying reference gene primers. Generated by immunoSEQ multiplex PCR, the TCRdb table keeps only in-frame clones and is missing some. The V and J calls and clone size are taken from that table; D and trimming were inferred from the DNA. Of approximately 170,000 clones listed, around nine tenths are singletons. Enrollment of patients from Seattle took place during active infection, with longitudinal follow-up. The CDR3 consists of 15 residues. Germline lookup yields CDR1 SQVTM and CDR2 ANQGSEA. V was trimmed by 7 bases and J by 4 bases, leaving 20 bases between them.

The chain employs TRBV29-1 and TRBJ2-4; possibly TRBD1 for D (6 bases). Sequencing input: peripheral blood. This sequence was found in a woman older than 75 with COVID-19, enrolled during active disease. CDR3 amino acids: CSAIWTGTLKNIQYF. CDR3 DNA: TGCAGCGCAATATGGACCGGGACACTTAAAAACATTCAGTACTTC.